This T cell receptor (beta chain) was found in a study of metastatic and nonmetastatic thyroid tumors. This clone is deemed medium-sized. From the PCR reads, TCRdb re-called clones with MiXCR. Among roughly 25,000 clones listed, about 15% were seen once. Patients were all untreated before their thyroid surgery. This CDR3 is 15 amino acids long. Per the germline V gene, CDR1 is MNHEY and CDR2 is SVGAGI. V was cut by 4 bases and J by 4 bases, with 14 bases left in between. The sample was blood. The chain uses TRBV6-5 and TRBJ1-3; D not certain. The clonotype was recovered from a female donor with papillary thyroid cancer or a benign thyroid nodule (not recorded which). Some clones in this sample may be carry-over from other donors' samples. CDR3 nucleotides: TGTGCCAGCAGTTCCCCGAGGGCGGGGGGAAACACCATATATTTT. Protein product: CASSSPRAGGNTIYF.